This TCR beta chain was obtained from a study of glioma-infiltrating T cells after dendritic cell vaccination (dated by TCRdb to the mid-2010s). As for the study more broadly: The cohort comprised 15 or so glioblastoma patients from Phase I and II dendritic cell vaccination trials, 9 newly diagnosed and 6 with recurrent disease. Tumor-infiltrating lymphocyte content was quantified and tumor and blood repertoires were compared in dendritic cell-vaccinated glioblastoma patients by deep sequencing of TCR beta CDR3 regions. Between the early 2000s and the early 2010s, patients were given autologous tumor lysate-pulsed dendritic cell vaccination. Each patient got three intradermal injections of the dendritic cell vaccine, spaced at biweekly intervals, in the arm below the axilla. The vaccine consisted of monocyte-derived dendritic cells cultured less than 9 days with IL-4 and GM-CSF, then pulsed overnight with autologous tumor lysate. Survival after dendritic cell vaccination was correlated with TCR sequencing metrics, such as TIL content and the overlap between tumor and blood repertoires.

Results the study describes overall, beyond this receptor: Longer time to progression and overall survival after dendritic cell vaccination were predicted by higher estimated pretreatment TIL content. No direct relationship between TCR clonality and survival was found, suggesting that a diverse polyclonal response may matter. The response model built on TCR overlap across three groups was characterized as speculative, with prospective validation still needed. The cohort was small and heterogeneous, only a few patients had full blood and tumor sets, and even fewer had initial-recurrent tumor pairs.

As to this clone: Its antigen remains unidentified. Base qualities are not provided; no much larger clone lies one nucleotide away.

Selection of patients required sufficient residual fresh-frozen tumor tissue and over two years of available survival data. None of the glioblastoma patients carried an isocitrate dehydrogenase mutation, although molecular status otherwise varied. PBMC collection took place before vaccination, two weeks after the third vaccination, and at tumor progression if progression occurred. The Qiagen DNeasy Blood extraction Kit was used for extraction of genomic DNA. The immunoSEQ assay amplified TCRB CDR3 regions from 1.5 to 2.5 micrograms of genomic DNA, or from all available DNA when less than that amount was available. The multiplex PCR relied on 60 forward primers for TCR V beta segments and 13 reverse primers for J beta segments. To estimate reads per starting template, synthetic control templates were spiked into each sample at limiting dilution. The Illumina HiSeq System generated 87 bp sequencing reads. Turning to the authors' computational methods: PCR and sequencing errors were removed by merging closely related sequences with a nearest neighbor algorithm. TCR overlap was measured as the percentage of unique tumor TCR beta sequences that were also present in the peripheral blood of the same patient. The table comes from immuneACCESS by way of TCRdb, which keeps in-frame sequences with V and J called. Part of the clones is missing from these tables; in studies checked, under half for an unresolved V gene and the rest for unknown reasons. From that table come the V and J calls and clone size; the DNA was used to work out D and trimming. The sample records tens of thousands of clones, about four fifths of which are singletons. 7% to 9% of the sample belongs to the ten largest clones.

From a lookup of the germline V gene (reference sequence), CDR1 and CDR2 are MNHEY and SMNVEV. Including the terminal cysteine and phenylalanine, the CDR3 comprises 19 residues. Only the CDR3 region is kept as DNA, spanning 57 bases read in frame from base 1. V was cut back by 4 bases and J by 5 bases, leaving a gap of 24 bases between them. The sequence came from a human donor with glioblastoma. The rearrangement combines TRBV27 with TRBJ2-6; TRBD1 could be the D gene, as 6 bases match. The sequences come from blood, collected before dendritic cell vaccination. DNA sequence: TGTGCCAGCAGTTCATACTCACAGGGTAGTGGCGGTAGGGCCAACGTCCTGACTTTC. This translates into CASSSYSQGSGGRANVLTF.